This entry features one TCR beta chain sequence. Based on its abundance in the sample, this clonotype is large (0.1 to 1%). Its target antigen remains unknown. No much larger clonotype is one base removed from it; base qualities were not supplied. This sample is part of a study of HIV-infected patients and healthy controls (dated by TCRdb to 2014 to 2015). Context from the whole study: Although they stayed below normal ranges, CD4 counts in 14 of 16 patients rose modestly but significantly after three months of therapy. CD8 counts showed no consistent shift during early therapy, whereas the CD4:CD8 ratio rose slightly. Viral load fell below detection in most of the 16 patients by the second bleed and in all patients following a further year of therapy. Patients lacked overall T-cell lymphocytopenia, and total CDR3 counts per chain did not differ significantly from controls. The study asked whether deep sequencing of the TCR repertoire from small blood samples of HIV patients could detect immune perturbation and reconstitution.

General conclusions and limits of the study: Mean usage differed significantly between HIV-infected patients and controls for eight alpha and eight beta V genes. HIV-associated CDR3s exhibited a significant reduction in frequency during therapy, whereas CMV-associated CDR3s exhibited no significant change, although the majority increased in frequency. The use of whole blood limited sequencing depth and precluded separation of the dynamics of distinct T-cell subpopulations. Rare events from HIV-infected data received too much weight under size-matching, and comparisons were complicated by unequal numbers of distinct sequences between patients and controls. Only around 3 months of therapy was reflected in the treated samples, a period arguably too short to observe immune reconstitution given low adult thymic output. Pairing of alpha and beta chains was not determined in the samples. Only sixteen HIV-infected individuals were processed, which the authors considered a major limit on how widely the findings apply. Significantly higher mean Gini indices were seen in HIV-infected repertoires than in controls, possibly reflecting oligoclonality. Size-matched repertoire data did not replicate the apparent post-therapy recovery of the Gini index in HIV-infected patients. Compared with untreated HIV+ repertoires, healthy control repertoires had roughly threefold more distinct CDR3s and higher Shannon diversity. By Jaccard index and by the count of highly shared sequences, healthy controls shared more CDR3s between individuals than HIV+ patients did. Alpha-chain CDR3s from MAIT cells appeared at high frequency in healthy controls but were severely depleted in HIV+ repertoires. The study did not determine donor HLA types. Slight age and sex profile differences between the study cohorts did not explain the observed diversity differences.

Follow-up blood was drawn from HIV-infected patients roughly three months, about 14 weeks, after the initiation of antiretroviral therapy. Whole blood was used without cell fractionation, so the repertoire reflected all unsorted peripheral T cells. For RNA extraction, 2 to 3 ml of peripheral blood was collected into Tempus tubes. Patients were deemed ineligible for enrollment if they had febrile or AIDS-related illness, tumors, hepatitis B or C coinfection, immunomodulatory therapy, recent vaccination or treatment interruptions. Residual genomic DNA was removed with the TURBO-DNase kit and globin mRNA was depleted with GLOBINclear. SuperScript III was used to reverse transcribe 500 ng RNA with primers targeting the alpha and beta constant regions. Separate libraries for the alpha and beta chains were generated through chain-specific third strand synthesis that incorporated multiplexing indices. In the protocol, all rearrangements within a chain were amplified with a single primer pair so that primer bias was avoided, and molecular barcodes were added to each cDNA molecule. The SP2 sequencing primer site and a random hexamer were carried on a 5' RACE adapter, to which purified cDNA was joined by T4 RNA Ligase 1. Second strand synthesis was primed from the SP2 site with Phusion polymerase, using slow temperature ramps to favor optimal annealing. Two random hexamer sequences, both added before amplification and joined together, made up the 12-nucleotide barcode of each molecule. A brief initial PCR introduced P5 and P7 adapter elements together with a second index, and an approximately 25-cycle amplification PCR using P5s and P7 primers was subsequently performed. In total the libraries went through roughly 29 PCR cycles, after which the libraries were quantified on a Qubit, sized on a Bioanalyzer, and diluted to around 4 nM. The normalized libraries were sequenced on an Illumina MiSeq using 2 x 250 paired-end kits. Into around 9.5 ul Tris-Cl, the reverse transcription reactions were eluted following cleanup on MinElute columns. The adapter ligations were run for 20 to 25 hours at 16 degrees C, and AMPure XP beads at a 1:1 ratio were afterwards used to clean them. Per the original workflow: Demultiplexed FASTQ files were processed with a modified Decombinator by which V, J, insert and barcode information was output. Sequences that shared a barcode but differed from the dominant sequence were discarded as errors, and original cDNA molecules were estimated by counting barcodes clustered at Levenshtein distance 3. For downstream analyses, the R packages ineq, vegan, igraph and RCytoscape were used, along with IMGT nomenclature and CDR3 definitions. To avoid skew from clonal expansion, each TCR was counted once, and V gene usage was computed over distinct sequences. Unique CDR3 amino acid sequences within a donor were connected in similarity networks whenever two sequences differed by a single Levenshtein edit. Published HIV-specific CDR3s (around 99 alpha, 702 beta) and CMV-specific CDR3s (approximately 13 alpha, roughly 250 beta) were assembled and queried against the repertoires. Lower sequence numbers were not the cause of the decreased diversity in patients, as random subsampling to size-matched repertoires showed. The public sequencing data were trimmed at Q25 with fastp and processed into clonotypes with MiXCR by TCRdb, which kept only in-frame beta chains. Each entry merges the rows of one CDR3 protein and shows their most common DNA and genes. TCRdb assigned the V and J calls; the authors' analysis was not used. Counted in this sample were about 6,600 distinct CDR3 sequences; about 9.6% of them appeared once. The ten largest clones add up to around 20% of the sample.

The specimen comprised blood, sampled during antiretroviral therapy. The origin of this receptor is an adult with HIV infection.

The sequenced DNA is TGCAGTGCTTTTCCCGGTTGGGACGCAGATACGCAGTATTTT. This encodes CSAFPGWDADTQYF. The sequence joins TRBV20-1 to TRBJ2-3, with the D gene possibly TRBD1 or TRBD2, each one fitting 5 bases. For CDR1 and CDR2, the germline V gene (reference sequence) lists DFQATT and SNEGSKA. The CDR3 has 14 amino acids, counting the end cysteine and phenylalanine. Only CDR3 DNA remains: 42 bases, in frame from the first base. V and J are truncated by 5 bases and 4 bases respectively, leaving an intervening sequence of 16 bases.